This T cell receptor (beta chain) was obtained from a study of blood T cell repertoires in COVID-19. Study as a whole: COVID-19 samples from acute and convalescent phases originated in the United States, Italy and Spain. PBMCs, B-cell-depleted T cells, or T cells were the source of the cDNA or gDNA that made up the material.

As handled by the study authors: Amplified reference gene primers provided the basis for estimating nucleated cell counts. TCRdb's copy holds only in-frame clones and misses some; the assay was immunoSEQ multiplex PCR. That table gives V, J and clone size, and the DNA gave D and trimming. The repertoire includes roughly 45,000 clones, 80% to 90% of them detected once, and approximately 2.5% sits in the top ten. The CDR3 spans 14 residues. Germline CDR1 reads SGHTA; CDR2 reads FQGNSA. V dropped 0 bases and J dropped 0 bases, with 6 bases sitting between them. Seattle patients were enrolled while actively infected and followed longitudinally.

The sequenced sample consisted of peripheral blood. J is TRBJ2-7 and V is TRBV7-2, with no clear D. The source is a woman older than 75 with COVID-19, enrolled during active disease. The CDR3 protein is CASSLAAVSYEQYF. The CDR3 coding sequence is TGTGCCAGCAGCTTAGCTGCGGTCTCCTACGAGCAGTACTTC. The full variable domain, its missing parts supplied by reference TRBV7-2 and TRBJ2-7, is GAGVSQSPSNKVTEKGKDVELRCDPISGHTALYWYRQSLGQGLEFLIYFQGNSAPDKSGLPSDRFSAERTGGSVSTLTIQRTQQEDSAVYLCASSLAAVSYEQYFGPGTRLTVT.